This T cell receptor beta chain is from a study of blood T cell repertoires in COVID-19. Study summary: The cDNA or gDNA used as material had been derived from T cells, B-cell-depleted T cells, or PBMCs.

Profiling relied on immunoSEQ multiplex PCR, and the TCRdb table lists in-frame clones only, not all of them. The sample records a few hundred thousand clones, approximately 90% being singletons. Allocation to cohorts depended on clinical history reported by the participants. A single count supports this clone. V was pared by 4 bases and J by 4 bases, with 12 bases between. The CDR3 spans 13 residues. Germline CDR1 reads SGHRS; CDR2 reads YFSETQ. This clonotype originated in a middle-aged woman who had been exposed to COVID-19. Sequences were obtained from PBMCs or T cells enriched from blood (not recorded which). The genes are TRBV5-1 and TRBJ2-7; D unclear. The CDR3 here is CASSPNGYYEQYF. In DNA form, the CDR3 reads TGCGCCAGCAGCCCCAACGGTTATTACGAGCAGTACTTC.